Below are 14 T cell receptor beta chains sequenced from a single sample in a study of blood T cell repertoires in COVID-19. Measured with immunoSEQ multiplex PCR; TCRdb has only the in-frame clones, and not every one. This repertoire shows 55,000 to 80,000 clones, about 87% found once; its top ten account for less than 2.5%. Sequencing was performed on peripheral blood. All receptors derive from a human donor in a cohort sampled during active COVID-19.

The chain carries TRBV20-1 and TRBJ2-5; TRBD1 matches 9 bases. This CDR3 spans 14 amino acids. V shed 5 bases, J shed 5 bases, and the junction held 9 bases outside the gene matches. The germline V gene has CDR1 DFQATT and CDR2 SNEGSKA (reference sequence). The CDR3 nucleotides are TGCAGTGCTGGTGGACAGGGGTCGGGCGAGACCCAGTACTTC. Translation gives CSAGGQGSGETQYF.

The chain employs TRBV7-2 and TRBJ2-1, with TRBD2 as a possible D gene (6 bases). Germline CDR1 reads SGHTA; CDR2 reads FQGNSA. Trimming cost V 1 base and J 11 bases, with 21 bases left between them. CDR3 size: 16 residues. CDR3 in DNA: TGTGCCAGCAGCTTAGGTGAGATCCCTGGCGGGGTTAAGCAGTTCTTC. Translation: CASSLGEIPGGVKQFF.

V is TRBV18 and J is TRBJ1-1, with 9 bases fitting TRBD1. V lost 2 bases, J lost 4 bases, and 5 bases stayed unmatched. From germline, CDR1 is KGHSH and CDR2 LQKENI. CDR3 size: 15 residues. The CDR3 bases are TGTGCCAGCTCACCAAAGACAGGGGGTTCCACTGAAGCTTTCTTT. Amino acid sequence: CASSPKTGGSTEAFF.

The V gene is TRBV7-9, the J gene TRBJ1-3; D is unresolved. Germline V gives CDR1 SEHNR, CDR2 FQNEAQ (reference sequence). The CDR3 has 14 residues. V was cut by 5 bases and J by 4 bases, with 12 bases left in between. CDR3 protein: CASSQSLGGNTIYF. The CDR3 DNA reads as TGTGCCAGCAGCCAATCCCTTGGCGGAAACACCATATATTTT.

The rearrangement uses TRBV5-6 and TRBJ1-3, with 8 nucleotides matching TRBD1. Germline trimming cut 4 bases from V and 0 bases from J; bases unmatched to any gene: 6. The CDR3 length is 16 residues. CDR1 is SGHDT, CDR2 YYEEEE, per germline. The CDR3 is CASSRDRSNSGNTIYF. CDR3 DNA: TGTGCCAGCAGCAGGGACAGGTCCAACTCTGGAAACACCATATATTTT.

The chain combines TRBV2 with TRBJ2-2, with TRBD1 matching over 9 bases. The junction had 7 bases not matched to a gene; V was cut back by 6 bases and J by 5 bases. There are 15 residues in the CDR3. Germline CDR1 is SNHLY and CDR2 is FYNNEI. The CDR3 loop reads CASRPGQGGTGELFF. The CDR3 bases are TGTGCCAGCAGGCCGGGACAGGGAGGGACCGGGGAGCTGTTTTTT.

This clone was found a few times. The chain combines TRBV24-1 with TRBJ2-7; D is possibly TRBD2 (6 bases). Looked up from germline, CDR1 is KGHDR and CDR2 is SFDVKD. This CDR3 has 13 amino acids. The V end lost 7 bases, the J end lost 2 bases, and 11 bases lay between the germline ends. DNA for the CDR3: TGTGCCACCAGGGCTGGGGAGGCCTACGAGCAGTACTTC. Its protein is CATRAGEAYEQYF.

The chain joins TRBV28 to TRBJ2-1; 7 nucleotides agree with TRBD2. CDR3 length equals 16 residues. The V gene end was trimmed by 5 bases and the J gene end by 7 bases; junction bases not matched to a gene: 14. Per germline, CDR1 MDHEN and CDR2 SYDVKM. CDR3 in amino acids: CASSLWGTREGNEQFF. The CDR3 DNA follows: TGTGCCAGCAGTCTCTGGGGGACCAGGGAGGGGAATGAGCAGTTCTTC.

This clone was detected only a few times. The chain links TRBV4-1 to TRBJ1-2; no firm D call. The germline V gene encodes CDR1 MGHRA and CDR2 YSYEKL. The CDR3 covers 15 residues. Trimming shortened V by 3 bases and J by 4 bases, and 15 bases separated the two germline ends. This chain's CDR3 is CASSQTGVSGYGYTF. CDR3 bases: TGCGCCAGCAGCCAGACGGGAGTTAGTGGCTATGGCTACACCTTC.

The chain couples TRBV2 to TRBJ2-2, with a possible D match to TRBD2 (6 bases). This CDR3 has 14 residues. Germline CDR1 is SNHLY and CDR2 is FYNNEI. V gave up 6 bases and J gave up 1 base, with 9 bases separating them. The CDR3 DNA sequence: TGTGCCAGCAGCCGGGAGAAGAACACCGGGGAGCTGTTTTTT. This codes for CASSREKNTGELFF.

This CDR3 reads CASIDSGSSYEQYF. The CDR3, as DNA: TGTGCCAGCATCGATAGCGGGAGTTCATACGAGCAGTACTTC. The rearrangement links TRBV6-1 to TRBJ2-7, with TRBD2 matching 9 bases. This CDR3 has 14 amino acids. Germline V gene sequence: CDR1 MNHNS, CDR2 SASEGT. The trim removed 7 bases at V and 4 bases at J, leaving 8 bases unmatched.

The chain employs TRBV11-2 and TRBJ1-6; a possible D gene is TRBD1 (6 bases). CDR3 size: 16 residues. Per germline, CDR1 SGHAT and CDR2 FQNNGV. Trimming removed 2 bases from V and 7 bases from J, with 15 bases in between. The CDR3 is CASSLWGLYPNSPLHF. The CDR3 nucleotides read TGTGCCAGCAGCTTATGGGGGCTTTACCCCAATTCACCCCTCCACTTT.

The chain uses TRBV5-1 and TRBJ2-1, with TRBD2 identical over 7 bases. The CDR3 runs 14 residues. Germline V gives CDR1 SGHRS, CDR2 YFSETQ. With 4 bases clipped from V and 8 bases from J, the junction kept 9 bases outside the gene matches. DNA of the CDR3: TGCGCCAGCAGCCCGAGGACTAGACCTGATGAGCAGTTCTTC. This encodes CASSPRTRPDEQFF.

The genes are TRBV28 and TRBJ1-5; D is possibly TRBD1 (6 bases). The CDR3 consists of 14 residues. Germline V gives CDR1 MDHEN, CDR2 SYDVKM. With 6 bases removed from V and 4 bases from J, the gap between germline ends came to 13 bases. As DNA, the CDR3 is TGTGCCAGCAGACAAGGGGGGGTAAATCAGCCCCAGCATTTT. It is translated as CASRQGGVNQPQHF.